The 17 T cell receptor beta chains in this list originate from one sample, sequenced in a study of blood T cell repertoires in COVID-19. The method was immunoSEQ multiplex PCR; TCRdb's version includes in-frame clones alone and lacks a portion of them. The sample lists roughly 250,000 clones, more than 70% occurring once. The sequenced sample was peripheral blood. Receptors originate from a woman in her thirties or forties who had recovered from COVID-19.

V is TRBV5-3 and J is TRBJ1-1, with 12 bases matching TRBD1. TRBV5-3 is an ORF for which the function is uncertain. V lost 2 bases, J lost 5 bases, and 10 bases stayed unmatched. The CDR3 consists of 17 residues. The CDR3 is CARSLANRDRGRTEAFF. CDR3 DNA: TGTGCCAGAAGCTTAGCCAACCGGGACAGGGGGCGGACTGAAGCTTTCTTT.

Only one count was recorded for this clone. The rearrangement joins TRBV9 to TRBJ1-6; 8 nucleotides align to TRBD1. The CDR3 sequence is 15 residues long. Germline CDR1 and CDR2: SGDLS and YYNGEE. V shed 0 bases and J 9 bases; nucleotides not matched to a gene: 5. The CDR3 bases are TGTGCCAGCAGCGTAGTTCAGGGGGCCGGTTCACCCCTCCACTTT. Protein sequence: CASSVVQGAGSPLHF.

The V call is TRBV5-4, the J call TRBJ1-6; 7 positions match TRBD1. Germline V gives CDR1 SGHNT, CDR2 YYREEE (reference sequence). Trimming removed 4 bases from V and 9 bases from J; junction bases left unmatched: 13. This CDR3 region has 16 residues. CDR3 sequence (DNA): TGTGCCAGCAGCCCCCCCTCGCCCCCAGGGGGTTCACCCCTCCACTTT. Translation gives CASSPPSPPGGSPLHF.

This clone was observed a single time. V and J are TRBV7-6 and TRBJ2-3; 13 nucleotides agree with TRBD2. The CDR3 length is 16 residues. The germline gives CDR1 SGHVS, CDR2 FNYEAQ. V dropped 2 bases and J dropped 6; count of bases not matched to a gene: 5. The CDR3 DNA sequence: TGTGCCAGCAGCTTATTGGGGACTAGCGGGATGGATACGCAGTATTTT. It is translated as CASSLLGTSGMDTQYF.

This clone was counted a few times. Other DNA sequences in the same sample also yield this CDR3. This rearrangement joins TRBV15 to TRBJ1-5; 9 nucleotides agree with TRBD1. The CDR3 is made up of 15 amino acids. The germline gives CDR1 LNHNV, CDR2 YYDKDF (reference sequence). The ends lost 5 bases at V and 7 bases at J; junction bases unmatched: 9. CDR3 in DNA: TGTGCCACCAGCCCGGACAGGGGCCCCGGGCAGCCCCAGCATTTT. It yields the protein CATSPDRGPGQPQHF. Full variable domain (missing parts from reference TRBV15 and TRBJ1-5): DAMVIQNPRYQVTQFGKPVTLSCSQTLNHNVMYWYQQKSSQAPKLLFHYYDKDFNNEADTPDNFQSRRPNTSFCFLDIRSPGLGDTAMYLCATSPDRGPGQPQHFGDGTRLSIL.

This clone came up once. The rearrangement uses TRBV11-2 and TRBJ2-7, with D perhaps matching TRBD1 (6 bases). Germline CDR1 and CDR2: SGHAT and FQNNGV. The CDR3 has 15 amino acids. The ends were cut back, 0 bases at V and 2 bases at J, with 11 bases in the middle. The DNA of the CDR3 is TGTGCCAGCAGCTTAGAGGGGACATCGACCTACGAGCAGTACTTC. This translates into CASSLEGTSTYEQYF.

The CDR3 reads CASSLRAGGGYNEQFF. The CDR3 DNA follows: TGTGCCAGCAGCCTACGGGCGGGAGGGGGTTACAATGAGCAGTTCTTC. The chain carries TRBV6-2 or TRBV6-3 and TRBJ2-1, with 9 bases identical to TRBD2. J gave up 4 bases and V 6 bases, and 10 bases lay outside the gene matches. This CDR3 contains 16 residues. Germline values: CDR1 MNHEY, CDR2 SVGEGT.

Note on this clone: The same CDR3 also results from other DNA sequences found in this sample. The chain has TRBV7-9 and TRBJ2-7, with TRBD1 matching over 8 bases. The CDR3 is 14 residues long. V was pared by 5 bases and J by 2 bases, with 5 bases of the junction left unmatched. The germline gives CDR1 SEHNR, CDR2 FQNEAQ (reference sequence). Written as DNA, the CDR3 is TGTGCCAGCAGCCCACCGGGACAGGCCTACGAGCAGTACTTC. Translation: CASSPPGQAYEQYF.

V is TRBV7-9 and J is TRBJ1-2, with D possibly TRBD1 on 6 matching bases. Germline assignment: CDR1 SEHNR and CDR2 FQNEAQ (reference sequence). The CDR3 totals 16 residues. Trimming cost V 7 bases and J 7 bases, with 25 bases left between them. CDR3: CASKITGAGALGGYTF. The CDR3 DNA reads as TGTGCCAGCAAAATTACAGGAGCAGGGGCTTTGGGTGGCTACACCTTC.

This chain links TRBV6-2 or TRBV6-3 with TRBJ1-5, with a tentative D call TRBD1 (5 bases). Per germline, CDR1 MNHEY and CDR2 SVGEGT. This CDR3 has 15 amino acids. V lost 5 bases, J lost 4 bases, and 15 bases lay in between. The CDR3 nucleotides are TGTGCCAGCAGTCAGGCCGGGGGGGGGAATCAGCCCCAGCATTTT. It codes for CASSQAGGGNQPQHF.

CDR3 loop: CASSLRDRPPGEQFF. CDR3 in DNA: TGCGCCAGCAGCTTGAGGGACAGGCCACCGGGTGAGCAGTTCTTC. V is TRBV5-1 and J is TRBJ2-1; TRBD1 matches at 8 bases. V dropped 1 base and J dropped 9; count of bases not matched to a gene: 9. The CDR3 sequence is 15 residues long. The germline V gene encodes CDR1 SGHRS and CDR2 YFSETQ.

This rearrangement joins TRBV9 to TRBJ2-5; 7 bases fit TRBD1. CDR1 SGDLS and CDR2 YYNGEE come from the germline V gene. The V segment lost 0 bases and the J segment 1 base; nucleotides outside the gene matches: 3. This CDR3 comprises 15 residues. The CDR3 DNA follows: TGTGCCAGCAGCGTAGCCCCAGGGGGCCAAGAGACCCAGTACTTC. It is translated as CASSVAPGGQETQYF.

This chain uses TRBV30 with TRBJ1-1, with 8 bases that match TRBD1. Trimming cost V 0 bases and J 8 bases; bases outside gene matches: 14. This CDR3 spans 16 amino acids. Per germline, CDR1 GTSNPN and CDR2 SVGIG (reference sequence). In DNA form, the CDR3 reads TGTGCCTGGAGTGTAGTCGGACAGGGCGTTCGCCCGGAAGCTTTCTTT. The encoded protein is CAWSVVGQGVRPEAFF.

This chain links TRBV9 with TRBJ1-1; D may be TRBD1 (5 bases). CDR3 size: 12 residues. Germline assignment: CDR1 SGDLS and CDR2 YYNGEE. Trimming left V 3 bases short and J 11 bases short, with 14 bases between. CDR3 in DNA: TGTGCCAGCAGCGGAAACGCAGGGAGGGCTTTCTTT. Its protein product is CASSGNAGRAFF.

The V call is TRBV6-6, the J call TRBJ2-1; 7 bases agree with TRBD2. This CDR3 has 14 amino acids. Per germline, CDR1 MNHNY and CDR2 SVGAGI (reference sequence). Trimming removed 6 bases from V and 4 bases from J; junction bases left unmatched: 6. The CDR3 region has the DNA TGTGCCAGCAGCCGGGACGGGAGGTACAATGAGCAGTTCTTC. This encodes CASSRDGRYNEQFF.

The chain couples TRBV6-5 to TRBJ2-1, with TRBD2 matching over 7 bases. There are 13 residues in the CDR3. After removal of 7 bases from V and 5 bases from J, the junction contained 5 bases not matched to a gene. Germline-derived CDR1 and CDR2 are MNHEY and SVGAGI. CDR3 in amino acids: CASTGTNHNEQFF. DNA of the CDR3: TGTGCCAGCACCGGGACTAACCACAATGAGCAGTTCTTC.

V usage is TRBV6-2 or TRBV6-3 and J usage is TRBJ1-1; TRBD1 is a possible D gene (6 bases). This CDR3 is built from 12 residues. The germline V gene has CDR1 MNHEY and CDR2 SVGEGT. V was pared by 2 bases and J by 8 bases, with 9 bases between. The CDR3 reads CASSYAQGEAFF. The CDR3 region has the DNA TGTGCCAGCAGTTACGCCCAGGGGGAAGCTTTCTTT.